Sequencing of this TCR beta chain was carried out in a study of technical replicates of blood from a few donors. Assay: immunoSEQ multiplex PCR; the TCRdb copy retains only in-frame clones and omits some. The sample contains roughly 79,000 clones, 75% to 85% of which appear only once. This CDR3 spans 14 amino acids. CDR1 MNHNY and CDR2 SVGAGI come from the germline V gene (reference sequence). V was clipped by 6 bases and J by 3 bases; unmatched bases: 5. The chain links TRBV6-6 to TRBJ2-3; 8 bases align to TRBD1. The TCR was taken from a human donor in good health. Some clones in this sample may be carry-over from other donors' samples. Sequenced input: PBMCs. The chain's CDR3 is CASRRQGRTDTQYF. The CDR3 bases are TGTGCCAGCAGGAGACAGGGGAGGACAGATACGCAGTATTTT.